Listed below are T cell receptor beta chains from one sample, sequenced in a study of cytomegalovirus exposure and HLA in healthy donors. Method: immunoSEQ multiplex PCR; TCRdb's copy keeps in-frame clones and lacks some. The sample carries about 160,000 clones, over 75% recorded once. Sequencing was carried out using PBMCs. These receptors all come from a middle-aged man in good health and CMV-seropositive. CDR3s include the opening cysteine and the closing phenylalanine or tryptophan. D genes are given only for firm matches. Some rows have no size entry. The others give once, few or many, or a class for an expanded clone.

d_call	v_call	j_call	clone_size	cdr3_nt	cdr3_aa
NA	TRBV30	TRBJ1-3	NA	TGTGCCTGGAGTGTAGCCCAGCACCTAGGCCCGATCTCTGGAAACACCATATATTTT	CAWSVAQHLGPISGNTIYF
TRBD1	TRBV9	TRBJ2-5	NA	TGTGCCAGCAGCACCTGGGACAGATCAGAGACCCAGTACTTC	CASSTWDRSETQYF
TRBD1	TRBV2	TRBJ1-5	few	TGTGCCAGCGGCCGACAGGGAAGCAATCAGCCCCAGCATTTT	CASGRQGSNQPQHF
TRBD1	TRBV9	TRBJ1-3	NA	TGTGCCAGCAGCGCTTACGGGACAGGCGTCTCTGGAAACACCATATATTTT	CASSAYGTGVSGNTIYF
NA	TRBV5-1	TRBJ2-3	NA	TGCGCCAGCAGCTTGTCGGTCACAGATACGCAGTATTTT	CASSLSVTDTQYF
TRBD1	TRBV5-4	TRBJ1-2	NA	TGTGCCAGCACCAACCCGGGACAGGGTAAAGGCTACACCTTC	CASTNPGQGKGYTF
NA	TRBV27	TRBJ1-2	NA	TGTGCCAGCAGTTTGGCAGGCTCCTATGGCTACACCTTC	CASSLAGSYGYTF
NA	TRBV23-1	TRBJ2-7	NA	TGCGCCAGCAGCCTCCACAAGCGGAATGTCTACGAGCAGTACTTC	CASSLHKRNVYEQYF
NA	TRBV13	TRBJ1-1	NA	TGTGCCAGCAGCCAGAGGGCCACTGAAGCTTTCTTT	CASSQRATEAFF
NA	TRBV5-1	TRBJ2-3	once	TGCGCCAGCAGCTTGAGGCAGGGCACAGATACGCAGTATTTT	CASSLRQGTDTQYF
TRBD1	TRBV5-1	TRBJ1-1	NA	TGCGCCAGCAGCTTTGGCGGGACAGGGAACACTGAAGCTTTCTTT	CASSFGGTGNTEAFF
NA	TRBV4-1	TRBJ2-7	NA	TGCGCCAGCAGCCAAGGGCCTCTTTGGGGCAGGTCTGGCGAGCAGTACTTC	CASSQGPLWGRSGEQYF
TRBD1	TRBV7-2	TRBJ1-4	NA	TGTGCCAGCACCCCGGGACAGGGATACGAAAAACTGTTTTTT	CASTPGQGYEKLFF
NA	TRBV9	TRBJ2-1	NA	TGTGCCAGCAGCGTAGATAGCTCCTACAATGAGCAGTTCTTC	CASSVDSSYNEQFF
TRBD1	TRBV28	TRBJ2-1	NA	TGTGCCAGCAGTTTCGGGACAGGGGCTAGCGCCTACAATGAGCAGTTCTTC	CASSFGTGASAYNEQFF
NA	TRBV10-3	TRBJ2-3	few	TGTGCCATCTCTGCCGGAGGCGGCCCAGATACGCAGTATTTT	CAISAGGGPDTQYF
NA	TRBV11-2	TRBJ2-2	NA	TGTGCCAGCAGCTTAAACAGGGGAGGCGGGGAGCTGTTTTTT	CASSLNRGGGELFF
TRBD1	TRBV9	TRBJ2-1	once	TGTGCCAGCACCCCTCGGGCGACAGGGGGGGGACTAAGCTCCTACAATGAGCAGTTCTTC	CASTPRATGGGLSSYNEQFF
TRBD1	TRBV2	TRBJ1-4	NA	TGTGCCAGCAGGGGGCAGGGGGCTGTAGTTGAAAAACTGTTTTTT	CASRGQGAVVEKLFF
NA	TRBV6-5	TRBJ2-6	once	TGTGCCAGCAGGAGGGACTCTGGGGCCAACGTCCTGACTTTC	CASRRDSGANVLTF
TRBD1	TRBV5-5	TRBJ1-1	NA	TGTGCCAGCAGCCGACAGGGGACTGAAGCTTTCTTT	CASSRQGTEAFF
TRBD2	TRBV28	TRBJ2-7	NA	TGTGCCTCTCTCCTGGCTAGCGGGAGTACCTACGAGCAGTACTTC	CASLLASGSTYEQYF
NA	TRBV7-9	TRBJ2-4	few	TGTGCCAGCAGCTTTGGTGTCCAGGGTATAGTTCAGTACTTC	CASSFGVQGIVQYF
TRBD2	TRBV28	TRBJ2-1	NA	TGTGCCAGCAGTTTGAGCGGGAGCTCCTACAATGAGCAGTTCTTC	CASSLSGSSYNEQFF
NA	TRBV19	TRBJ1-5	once	TGTGCCAGTAGTAGTGTAGGACATTATCAGCCCCAGCATTTT	CASSSVGHYQPQHF
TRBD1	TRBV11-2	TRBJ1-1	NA	TGTGCCAGCCGCGAATTTGGGACAGGGTGGCTGAACACTGAAGCTTTCTTT	CASREFGTGWLNTEAFF
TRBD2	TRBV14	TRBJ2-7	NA	TGTGCCAGCAGCCAAGAGGGGGCGGGAGGGACCTACGAGCAGTACTTC	CASSQEGAGGTYEQYF
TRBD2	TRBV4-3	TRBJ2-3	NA	TGCGCCAGCAGCCCTCGACTAGCGGGAGGAGCAGATACGCAGTATTTT	CASSPRLAGGADTQYF
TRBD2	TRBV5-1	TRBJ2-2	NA	TGCGCCAGCAGTTTCCTAGCGGGGGGGAACACCGGGGAGCTGTTTTTT	CASSFLAGGNTGELFF
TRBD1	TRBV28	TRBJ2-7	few	TGTGCCAGCCACCCAGGACAGGGGGCATACGAGCAGTACTTC	CASHPGQGAYEQYF
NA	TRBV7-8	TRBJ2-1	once	TGTGCCAGCGGCAATAGGGGGACCCTATACAATGAGCAGTTCTTC	CASGNRGTLYNEQFF
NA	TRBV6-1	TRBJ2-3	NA	TGTGCCAGCAGTGGGGCGGGTACAGATACGCAGTATTTT	CASSGAGTDTQYF
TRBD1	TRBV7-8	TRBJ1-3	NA	TGTGCCAGCAGCTTTGACAGGGTCGGAAACACCATATATTTT	CASSFDRVGNTIYF
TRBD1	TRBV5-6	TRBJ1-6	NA	TGTGCCAGCAGCCTCAGGGGGCCTGGCTCACCCCTCCACTTT	CASSLRGPGSPLHF
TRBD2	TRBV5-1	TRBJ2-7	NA	TGCGCCAGCAGCCCCAACGGACTAGCAAAATCCTACGAGCAGTACTTC	CASSPNGLAKSYEQYF
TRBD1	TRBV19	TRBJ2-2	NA	TGTGCCAGTACGTGGGACAGGACTCCCGGGGAGCTGTTTTTT	CASTWDRTPGELFF
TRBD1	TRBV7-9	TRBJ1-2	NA	TGTGCCAGCAGCTACTCCTTGGGACAGGGGTTTGGCTACACCTTC	CASSYSLGQGFGYTF
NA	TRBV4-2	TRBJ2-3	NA	TGTGCCAGCAGCCAAGAAGCAGGAGGGGGCACAGATACGCAGTATTTT	CASSQEAGGGTDTQYF
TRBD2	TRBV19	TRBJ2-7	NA	TGTGCCAGTAGTATAGGGCGGGAGGCTCCCTACGAGCAGTACTTC	CASSIGREAPYEQYF
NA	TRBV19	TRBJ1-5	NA	TGTGCCAGTAGTGGCCTGGGGGGGGGTAGCAATCAGCCCCAGCATTTT	CASSGLGGGSNQPQHF